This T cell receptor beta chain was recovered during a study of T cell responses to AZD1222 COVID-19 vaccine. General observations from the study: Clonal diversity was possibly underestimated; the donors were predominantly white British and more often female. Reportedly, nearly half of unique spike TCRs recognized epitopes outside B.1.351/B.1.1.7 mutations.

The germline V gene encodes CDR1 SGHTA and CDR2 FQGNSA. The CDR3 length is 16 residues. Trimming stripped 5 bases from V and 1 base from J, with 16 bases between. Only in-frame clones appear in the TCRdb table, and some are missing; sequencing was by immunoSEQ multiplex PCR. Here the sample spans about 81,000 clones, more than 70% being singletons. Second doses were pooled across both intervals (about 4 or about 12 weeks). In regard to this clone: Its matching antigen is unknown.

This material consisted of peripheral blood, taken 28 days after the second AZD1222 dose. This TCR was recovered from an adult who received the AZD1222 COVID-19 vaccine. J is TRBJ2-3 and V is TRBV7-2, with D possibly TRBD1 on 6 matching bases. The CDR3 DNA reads TGTGCCAGCAGCCCATGGGGGCCACCGGGCACAGATACGCAGTATTTT. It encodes CASSPWGPPGTDTQYF.